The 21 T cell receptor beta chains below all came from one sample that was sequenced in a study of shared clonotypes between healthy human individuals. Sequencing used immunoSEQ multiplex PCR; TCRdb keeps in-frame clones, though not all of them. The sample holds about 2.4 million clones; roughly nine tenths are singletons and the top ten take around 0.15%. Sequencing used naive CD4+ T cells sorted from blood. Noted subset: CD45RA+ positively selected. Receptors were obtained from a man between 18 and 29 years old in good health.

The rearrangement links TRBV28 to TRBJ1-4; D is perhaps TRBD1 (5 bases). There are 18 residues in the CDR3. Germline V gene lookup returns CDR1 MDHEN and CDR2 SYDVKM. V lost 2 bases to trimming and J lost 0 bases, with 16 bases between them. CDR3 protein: CASSLRAGVRATNEKLFF. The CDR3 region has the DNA TGTGCCAGCAGTTTACGGGCGGGGGTAAGGGCAACTAATGAAAAACTGTTTTTT. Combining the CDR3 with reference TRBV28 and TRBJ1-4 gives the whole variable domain DVKVTQSSRYLVKRTGEKVFLECVQDMDHENMFWYRQDPGLGLRLIYFSYDVKMKEKGDIPEGYSVSREKKERFSLILESASTNQTSMYLCASSLRAGVRATNEKLFFGSGTQLSVL.

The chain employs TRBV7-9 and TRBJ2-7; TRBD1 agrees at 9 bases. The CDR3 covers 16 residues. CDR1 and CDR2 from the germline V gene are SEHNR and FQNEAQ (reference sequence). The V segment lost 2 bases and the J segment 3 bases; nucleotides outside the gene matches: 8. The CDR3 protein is CASSLSPGQGHYEQYF. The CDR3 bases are TGTGCCAGCAGCTTATCCCCGGGACAGGGACACTACGAGCAGTACTTC.

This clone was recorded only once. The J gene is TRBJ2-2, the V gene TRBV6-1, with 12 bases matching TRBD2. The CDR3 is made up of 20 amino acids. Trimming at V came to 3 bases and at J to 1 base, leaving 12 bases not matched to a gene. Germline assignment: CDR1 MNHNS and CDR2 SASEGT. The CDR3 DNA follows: TGTGCCAGCAGTGACCAAGGGGGACTAGCGGGTCCCAAGAACACCGGGGAGCTGTTTTTT. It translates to CASSDQGGLAGPKNTGELFF.

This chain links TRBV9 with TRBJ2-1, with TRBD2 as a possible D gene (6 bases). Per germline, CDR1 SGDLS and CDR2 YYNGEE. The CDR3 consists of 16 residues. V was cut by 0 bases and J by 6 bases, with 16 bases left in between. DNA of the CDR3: TGTGCCAGCAGCGTAGGTGGGAGGCAACTGGGCAATGAGCAGTTCTTC. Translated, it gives CASSVGGRQLGNEQFF.

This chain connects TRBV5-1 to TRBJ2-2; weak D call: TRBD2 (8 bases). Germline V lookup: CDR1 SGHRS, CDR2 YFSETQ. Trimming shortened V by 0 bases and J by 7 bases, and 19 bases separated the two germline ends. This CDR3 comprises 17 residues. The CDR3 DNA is TGCGCCAGCAGCTTGGAGCTAGCGGGCCAGGGGGTCGGGGAGCTGTTTTTT. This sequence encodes CASSLELAGQGVGELFF.

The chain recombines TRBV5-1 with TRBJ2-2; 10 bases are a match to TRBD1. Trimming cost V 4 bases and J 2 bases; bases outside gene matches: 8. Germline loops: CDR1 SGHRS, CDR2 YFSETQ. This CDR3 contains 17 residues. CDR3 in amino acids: CASSPGQGLQNTGELFF. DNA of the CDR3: TGCGCCAGCAGCCCGGGACAGGGGCTTCAAAACACCGGGGAGCTGTTTTTT.

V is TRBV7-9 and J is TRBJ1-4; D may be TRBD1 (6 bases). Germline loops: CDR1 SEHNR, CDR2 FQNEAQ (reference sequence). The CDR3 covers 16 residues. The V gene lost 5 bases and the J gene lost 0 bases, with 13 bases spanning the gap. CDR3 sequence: CASSPDGQSTNEKLFF. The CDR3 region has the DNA TGTGCCAGCAGCCCCGACGGACAGTCAACTAATGAAAAACTGTTTTTT. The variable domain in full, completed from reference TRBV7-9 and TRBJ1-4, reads DTGVSQNPRHKITKRGQNVTFRCDPISEHNRLYWYRQTLGQGPEFLTYFQNEAQLEKSRLLSDRFSAERPKGSFSTLEIQRTEQGDSAMYLCASSPDGQSTNEKLFFGSGTQLSVL.

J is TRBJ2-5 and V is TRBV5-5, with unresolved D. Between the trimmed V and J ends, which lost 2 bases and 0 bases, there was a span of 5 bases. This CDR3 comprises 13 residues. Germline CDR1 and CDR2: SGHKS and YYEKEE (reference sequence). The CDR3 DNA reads TGTGCCAGCAGCTTCATAGACCAAGAGACCCAGTACTTC. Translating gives CASSFIDQETQYF.

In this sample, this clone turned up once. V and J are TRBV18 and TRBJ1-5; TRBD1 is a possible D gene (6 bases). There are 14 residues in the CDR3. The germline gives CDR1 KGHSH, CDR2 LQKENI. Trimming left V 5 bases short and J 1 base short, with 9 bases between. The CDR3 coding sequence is TGTGCCAGCTCATCACAGGGAAGCAATCAGCCCCAGCATTTT. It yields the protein CASSSQGSNQPQHF.

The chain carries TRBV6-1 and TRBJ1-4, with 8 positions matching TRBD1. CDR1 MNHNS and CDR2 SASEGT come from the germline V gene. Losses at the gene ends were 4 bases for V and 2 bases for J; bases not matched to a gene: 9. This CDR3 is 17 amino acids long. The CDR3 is CASSGLQGVGTNEKLFF. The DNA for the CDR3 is TGTGCCAGCAGTGGACTACAGGGGGTGGGCACTAATGAAAAACTGTTTTTT.

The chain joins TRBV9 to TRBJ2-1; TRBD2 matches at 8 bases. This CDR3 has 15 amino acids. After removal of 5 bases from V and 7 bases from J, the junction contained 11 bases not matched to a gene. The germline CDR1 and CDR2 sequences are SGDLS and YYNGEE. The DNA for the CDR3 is TGTGCCAGCAGTCCGGGACTAGTGGTCCGTAATGAGCAGTTCTTC. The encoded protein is CASSPGLVVRNEQFF.

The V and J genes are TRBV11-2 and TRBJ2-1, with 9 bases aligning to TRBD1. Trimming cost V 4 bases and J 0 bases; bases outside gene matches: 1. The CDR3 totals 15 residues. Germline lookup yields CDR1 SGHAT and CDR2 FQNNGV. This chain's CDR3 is CASSWTGDSYNEQFF. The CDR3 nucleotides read TGTGCCAGCAGCTGGACAGGGGACTCCTACAATGAGCAGTTCTTC.

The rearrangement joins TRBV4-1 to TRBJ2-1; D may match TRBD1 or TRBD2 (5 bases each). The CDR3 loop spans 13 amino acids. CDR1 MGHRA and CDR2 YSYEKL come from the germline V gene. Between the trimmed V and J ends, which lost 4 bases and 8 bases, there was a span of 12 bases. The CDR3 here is CASSLILGDEQFF. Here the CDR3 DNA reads TGCGCCAGCAGCCTGATTCTGGGGGATGAGCAGTTCTTC.

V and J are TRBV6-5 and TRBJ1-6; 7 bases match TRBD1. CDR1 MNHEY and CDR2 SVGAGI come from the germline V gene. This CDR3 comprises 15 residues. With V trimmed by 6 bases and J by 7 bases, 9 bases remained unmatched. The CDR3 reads CASRAGTALNSPLHF. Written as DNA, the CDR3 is TGTGCCAGCAGGGCCGGGACAGCACTCAATTCACCCCTCCACTTT.

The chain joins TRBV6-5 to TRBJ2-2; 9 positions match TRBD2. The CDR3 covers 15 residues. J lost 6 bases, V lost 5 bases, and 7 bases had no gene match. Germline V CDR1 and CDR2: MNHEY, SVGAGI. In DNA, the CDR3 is TGTGCCAGCAGTAAGCCCGGGACTAGCTCCGGGGAGCTGTTTTTT. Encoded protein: CASSKPGTSSGELFF.

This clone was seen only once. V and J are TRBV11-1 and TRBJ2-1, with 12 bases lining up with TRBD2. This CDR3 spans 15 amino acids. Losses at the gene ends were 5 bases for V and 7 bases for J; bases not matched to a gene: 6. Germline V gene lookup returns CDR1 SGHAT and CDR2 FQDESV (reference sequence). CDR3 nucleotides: TGTGCCAGCAGCCCACGACTAGCGGGGGAGAATGAGCAGTTCTTC. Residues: CASSPRLAGENEQFF. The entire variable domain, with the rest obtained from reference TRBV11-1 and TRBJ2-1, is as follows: EAEVAQSPRYKITEKSQAVAFWCDPISGHATLYWYRQILGQGPELLVQFQDESVVDDSQLPKDRFSAERLKGVDSTLKIQPAELGDSAMYLCASSPRLAGENEQFFGPGTRLTVL.

DNA for the CDR3: TGTGCCAGCAGCTTAGAGGGGAGGTATGAAGCTTTCTTT. It yields the protein CASSLEGRYEAFF. The V and J genes are TRBV11-2 and TRBJ1-1; no reliable D call. Per germline, CDR1 SGHAT and CDR2 FQNNGV. This CDR3 region has 13 residues. Trimming left V 0 bases short and J 7 bases short, with 9 bases between.

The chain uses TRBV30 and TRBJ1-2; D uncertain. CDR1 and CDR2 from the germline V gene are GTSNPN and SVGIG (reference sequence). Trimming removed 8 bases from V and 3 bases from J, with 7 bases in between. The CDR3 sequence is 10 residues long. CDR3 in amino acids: CAGEDYGYTF. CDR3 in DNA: TGTGCCGGAGAGGACTATGGCTACACCTTC.

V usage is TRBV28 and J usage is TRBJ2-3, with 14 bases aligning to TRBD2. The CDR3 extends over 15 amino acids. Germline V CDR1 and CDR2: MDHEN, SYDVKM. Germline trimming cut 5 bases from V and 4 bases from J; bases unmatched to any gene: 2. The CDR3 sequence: CASSRLAGGPDTQYF. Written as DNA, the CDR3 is TGTGCCAGCAGTAGACTAGCGGGGGGGCCAGATACGCAGTATTTT.

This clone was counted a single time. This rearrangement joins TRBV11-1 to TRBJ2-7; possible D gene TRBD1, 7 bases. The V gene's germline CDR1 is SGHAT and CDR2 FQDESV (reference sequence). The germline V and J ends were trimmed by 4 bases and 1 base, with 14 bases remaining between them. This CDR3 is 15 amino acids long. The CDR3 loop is CASSSRGRGSYEQYF. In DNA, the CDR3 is TGTGCCAGCAGCTCAAGGGGGCGGGGATCCTACGAGCAGTACTTC.

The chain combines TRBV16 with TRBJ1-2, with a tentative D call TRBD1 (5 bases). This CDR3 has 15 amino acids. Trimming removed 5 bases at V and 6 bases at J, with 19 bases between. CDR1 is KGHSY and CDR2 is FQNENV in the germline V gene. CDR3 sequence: CASSSAGGGRDGYTF. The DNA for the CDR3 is TGTGCCAGCAGCTCCGCTGGGGGAGGCCGAGATGGCTACACCTTC.